Listed here are 24 T cell receptor beta chains from one sample, sequenced in a study of T cells in women clearing cervical HPV infection. Using immunoSEQ multiplex PCR, the repertoire was profiled, and TCRdb retains in-frame clones only, with some absent. The sample spans roughly 30,000 clones; the ten largest clones claim approximately 8.4%. Input material: blood buffy coat. These receptors were taken from a woman between 18 and 75 years old with a cervical HPV16 infection that either progressed to CIN3+ or cleared (not recorded which).

As for this clone: The CDR3 end lies 3 residues beyond the end of the read and is filled in from the germline J gene. V and J are TRBV20-1 and TRBJ2-1, with a possible D match to TRBD2 (7 bases). The CDR3 has 16 residues. Germline CDR1 is DFQATT and CDR2 is SNEGSKA (reference sequence). The V and J ends lost 5 bases and 1 base respectively, with 18 bases between them. CDR3 residues: CSARGVTGNSYNEQFF. The DNA read from the CDR3 is TGCAGTGCTCGGGGGGTTACAGGGAATTCCTACAATGAG.

On this clone: The CDR3 end falls 3 residues outside the read, so it is completed with the germline J gene. The chain recombines TRBV27 with TRBJ2-7; TRBD2 agrees at 10 bases. The CDR3 spans 17 residues. Germline V CDR1 and CDR2: MNHEY, SMNVEV (reference sequence). The V gene end was trimmed by 2 bases and the J gene end by 2 bases; junction bases not matched to a gene: 9. The CDR3 DNA, read in part, is TGTGCCAGCAGTTTAACCGCTAGCGGGGGCCAGACCTACGAG. This gives the protein CASSLTASGGQTYE. The whole CDR3 is CASSLTASGGQTYEQYF.

Of note for this clone: The read terminates 3 residues before the CDR3 end, so the remaining end is supplied by the germline J gene. The chain carries TRBV20-1 and TRBJ2-3, with 8 bases aligning to TRBD2. CDR1 and CDR2 from the germline V gene are DFQATT and SNEGSKA (reference sequence). The CDR3 length is 14 residues. V shed 2 bases, J shed 3 bases, and the junction held 4 bases outside the gene matches. The CDR3 bases that were read are TGCAGTGCTAGAATGGGGACTAGTACAGATACG. It specifies CSARMGTSTDT. The entire CDR3 is CSARMGTSTDTQYF.

On this clone: Coverage ceases 3 residues before the CDR3 finishes, and the germline J gene fills in the end. The chain links TRBV11-3 to TRBJ2-7, with D possibly being TRBD1 (6 bases). Germline CDR1 reads SGHNT; CDR2 reads YENEEA. The CDR3 spans 15 residues. V was pared by 1 base and J by 3 bases, with 13 bases between. The part of the CDR3 DNA that was read is TGTGCCAGCAGCTTAGGGGGGCTTTGGAACTACGAG. This gives the protein CASSLGGLWNYE. The full CDR3 sequence reads CASSLGGLWNYEQYF.

With respect to this clone: The observed sequence ends 3 residues before the CDR3 terminus, with the missing tail filled in from the germline J gene. This chain joins TRBV7-3 and TRBJ2-2; D is perhaps TRBD2 (6 bases). The CDR3 consists of 14 residues. Germline V lookup: CDR1 SGHTA, CDR2 FQGTGA. CDR3 region: CASSLQGLNSPLFF. CDR3 DNA, as far as it was read: TGTGCCAGCAGCTTGCAGGGACTTAATTCACCG. Filled out from reference TRBV7-3 and TRBJ2-2, the complete variable domain reads GAGVSQTPSNKVTEKGKYVELRCDPISGHTALYWYRQSLGQGPEFLIYFQGTGAADDSGLPNDRFFAVRPEGSVSTLKIQRTERGDSAVYLCASSLQGLNSPLFFGEGSRLTVL.

About this clone: Read coverage stops 3 residues before the CDR3 terminus; the germline J gene supplies the remainder. The rearrangement joins TRBV7-7 to TRBJ2-7, with D maybe TRBD1 (5 bases). V dropped 1 base and J dropped 3 bases, with 16 bases sitting between them. CDR3 length: 16 amino acids. The germline CDR1 and CDR2 sequences are SSHAT and FNYEAQ (reference sequence). The DNA read from the CDR3 is TGTGCCAGCAGCTTAGAACAGAAAAAAGGGGACTACGAG. Translating it yields CASSLEQKKGDYE. The whole CDR3 protein reads CASSLEQKKGDYEQYF.

A word on this clone: From the germline J gene comes the end of the CDR3, since the read stops 3 residues before it. The rearrangement links TRBV10-2 to TRBJ1-2; TRBD1 aligns across 9 bases. With 3 bases clipped from V and 4 bases from J, the junction kept 0 bases outside the gene matches. This CDR3 is 13 amino acids long. Germline values: CDR1 WSHSY, CDR2 SAAADI. Partial CDR3 DNA: TGCGCCAGCAGTGAACAGGGGGCCTATGGC. It is translated as CASSEQGAYG. The whole CDR3 sequence reads CASSEQGAYGYTF.

As for this clone: Sequencing ends 3 residues short of the CDR3 end; the germline J gene provides the rest. This chain connects TRBV18 to TRBJ2-3; D not certain. CDR1 and CDR2 from the germline V gene are KGHSH and LQKENI. This CDR3 comprises 13 residues. The covered CDR3 bases are TGTGCCAGCTCACCACATTCGGAACAGCCG. It specifies CASSPHSEQP. The complete CDR3 reads CASSPHSEQPQYF.

Regarding this clone: The observed sequence ends 3 residues before the CDR3 terminus, with the missing tail filled in from the germline J gene. The chain joins TRBV7-2 to TRBJ1-4, with D possibly TRBD1 on 6 matching bases. Germline CDR1 and CDR2: SGHTA and FQGNSA. The CDR3 sequence is 15 residues long. The covered CDR3 bases are TGTGCCAGCAGCCCCAGGGCAGGGGAACAATCACCA. This encodes CASSPRAGEQSP. The complete CDR3 protein is CASSPRAGEQSPLFF.

Turning to this clone: A read error may account for a junction end that differs from germline. The read ends 3 residues early relative to the CDR3; the germline J gene fills the gap. The V and J genes are TRBV18 and TRBJ2-5; a weak D match, TRBD1 (6 bases). This CDR3 is built from 13 residues. The germline V gene encodes CDR1 KGHSH and CDR2 LQKENI. This CDR3 is CPSSAGQQETQYF. Incomplete CDR3 DNA: TGTCCCAGCTCCGCCGGACAGCAAGAGACC. Full variable domain (outside the CDR3, taken from reference TRBV18 and TRBJ2-5): NAGVMQNPRHLVRRRGQEARLRCSPMKGHSHVYWYRQLPEEGLKFMVYLQKENIIDESGMPKERFSAEFPKEGPSILRIQQVVRGDSAAYFCPSSAGQQETQYFGPGTRLLVL.

In regard to this clone: The read is 3 residues too short to cover the CDR3 end, so that end is filled in from the germline J gene. V usage is TRBV20-1 and J usage is TRBJ1-5; D is ambiguous. The CDR3 is made up of 12 amino acids. Per germline, CDR1 DFQATT and CDR2 SNEGSKA (reference sequence). V lost 4 bases to trimming and J lost 5 bases, with 9 bases between them. This CDR3 reads CSAIYRDQPQHF. The sequenced part of the CDR3 DNA is TGCAGTGCTATTTATCGGGATCAGCCC.

This clone is called medium-sized based on its frequency. The CDR3 end falls 3 residues outside the read, so it is completed with the germline J gene. J is TRBJ2-7 and V is TRBV18, with TRBD1 as a possible D gene (5 bases). The CDR3 loop spans 14 amino acids. CDR1 is KGHSH, CDR2 LQKENI, per germline. Trimming left V 3 bases short and J 5 bases short, with 14 bases between. The part of the CDR3 DNA that was read is TGTGCCAGCTCACCCCCCCAGGGTCCCCACGAG. Its translation: CASSPPQGPHE. The full CDR3 reads CASSPPQGPHEQYF. Full variable domain (outside the CDR3, taken from reference TRBV18 and TRBJ2-7): NAGVMQNPRHLVRRRGQEARLRCSPMKGHSHVYWYRQLPEEGLKFMVYLQKENIIDESGMPKERFSAEFPKEGPSILRIQQVVRGDSAAYFCASSPPQGPHEQYFGPGTRLTVT.

Comment on this clone: The read ends 3 residues early relative to the CDR3; the germline J gene fills the gap. The V and J genes are TRBV19 and TRBJ1-4; D is ambiguous. CDR1 and CDR2 (germline): LNHDA, SQIVND (reference sequence). This CDR3 has 12 amino acids. The DNA read from the CDR3 is TGTGCCAGTAAAGACACCGGTCGTCCA. As protein: CASKDTGRP. The whole CDR3 sequence reads CASKDTGRPLFF.

On this clone: The DNA ends 3 residues before the CDR3 does, and the rest of the CDR3 is filled in from the germline J gene. The chain uses TRBV20-1 and TRBJ2-3, with a possible D match to TRBD2 (6 bases). CDR1 is DFQATT and CDR2 is SNEGSKA in the germline V gene (reference sequence). CDR3 size: 14 residues. The chain's CDR3 is CSARGGGAQETQYF. CDR3 DNA (partial): TGCAGTGCTAGAGGTGGAGGGGCCCAAGAGACG.

Comments on this clone: The read finishes 3 residues shy of the CDR3 end, and the germline J gene is used to complete it. The chain links TRBV7-6 to TRBJ2-7; 10 bases are shared with TRBD1. This CDR3 spans 15 amino acids. The V and J ends lost 2 bases and 5 bases, in that order; junction bases with no gene match: 6. The germline V gene has CDR1 SGHVS and CDR2 FNYEAQ. The sequenced part of the CDR3 DNA is TGTGCCAGCAGCTTAAGGACAGGGGGTAACGACGAG. This codes for CASSLRTGGNDE. The CDR3 in its entirety is CASSLRTGGNDEQYF.

For this clone: Read sequence stops 3 residues before the CDR3 end, and the germline J gene provides the missing end. V and J are TRBV2 and TRBJ2-5; D is unclear. V was cut by 11 bases and J by 5 bases, with 15 bases left in between. The CDR3 consists of 12 residues. The V gene's germline CDR1 is SNHLY and CDR2 FYNNEI. The sequenced CDR3 bases are TGTGCCTCCCAAGAGTCGGTGGAGACC. This sequence encodes CASQESVET. The whole CDR3 sequence reads CASQESVETQYF.

On this clone itself: The read ends 3 residues before the CDR3 terminus; that terminus is restored from the germline J gene. The J gene is TRBJ1-1, the V gene TRBV6-1; D possibly corresponds to TRBD1 (6 bases). This CDR3 is built from 14 residues. The V gene's germline CDR1 is MNHNS and CDR2 SASEGT. The DNA read from the CDR3 is TGTGCCAGCAGTGAAATGGGCAGGGGCGCGGTA. It encodes CASSEMGRGAV. The whole CDR3 protein reads CASSEMGRGAVAFF.

A remark on this clone: The read terminates 3 residues before the CDR3 end, so the remaining end is supplied by the germline J gene. The chain links TRBV19 to TRBJ1-5; 8 nucleotides line up with TRBD1. CDR3 length equals 14 residues. The germline V gene has CDR1 LNHDA and CDR2 SQIVND (reference sequence). The junction had 10 bases not matched to a gene; V was cut back by 11 bases and J by 4 bases. Partial CDR3 DNA: TGTGCCTCCCATGGACAGGGTGGTAATCAGCCC. It is translated as CASHGQGGNQP. The whole CDR3 sequence reads CASHGQGGNQPQHF.

A remark on this clone: The read ends 3 residues shy of where the CDR3 ends; the end is completed using the germline J gene. The chain links TRBV4-1 to TRBJ1-2, with a possible D match to TRBD1 (6 bases). The CDR3 sequence is 17 residues long. Trimming cost V 1 base and J 2 bases, with 17 bases left between them. The germline gives CDR1 MGHRA, CDR2 YSYEKL. CDR3 sequence: CASSQASRTASNYGYTF. The CDR3 bases that were read are TGCGCCAGCAGCCAAGCGTCGCGGACAGCCTCAAACTATGGC.

Comment on this clone: The CDR3 is cut off 3 residues early in the read; its end comes from the germline J gene. The sample contains more than one DNA sequence encoding this CDR3. The chain joins TRBV2 to TRBJ1-5; D gene ambiguous. Looked up from germline, CDR1 is SNHLY and CDR2 is FYNNEI. V was cut by 3 bases and J by 0 bases, with 12 bases left in between. The CDR3 consists of 16 residues. The CDR3 region is CASSEPSYYSNQPQHF. CDR3 DNA, as far as it was read: TGTGCCAGCAGTGAGCCCAGCTACTATAGCAATCAGCCC.

A word on this clone: Mismatch with germline at one junction end may stem from a read error. The read terminates 3 residues before the CDR3 end, so the remaining end is supplied by the germline J gene. V gene TRBV4-2 combines with J gene TRBJ2-1, with 7 positions matching TRBD2. The CDR3 runs 16 residues. The germline CDR1 and CDR2 sequences are LGHNA and YNFKEQ. CDR3 in amino acids: CASSQDPGGYYNEQFF. The DNA read from the CDR3 is TGCGCCAGCAGCCAAGATCCCGGGGGGTATTACAATGAG.

With regard to this clone: The CDR3 end is not reached by the read, which stops 3 residues before it; the germline J gene fills it in. V is TRBV6-2 or TRBV6-3 and J is TRBJ2-7; 13 bases are shared with TRBD2. The CDR3 length is 15 residues. Germline lookup yields CDR1 MNHEY and CDR2 SVGEGT. V lost 6 bases to trimming and J lost 2 bases; unmatched junction nucleotides: 4. Incomplete CDR3 DNA: TGTGCCAGCAGAGACGGGACTAGCGGGACCTACGAG. As protein: CASRDGTSGTYE. The full CDR3 protein is CASRDGTSGTYEQYF.

A note on this clone: The read is 3 residues too short to cover the CDR3 end, so that end is filled in from the germline J gene. The J gene is TRBJ2-7, the V gene TRBV14; 9 nucleotides line up with TRBD1. CDR3 length equals 15 residues. The V gene end was trimmed by 3 bases and the J gene end by 4 bases; junction bases not matched to a gene: 7. In germline, CDR1 is SGHDN, CDR2 FVKESK. CDR3 sequence reads: CASSQRQGVRYEQYF. The DNA read from the CDR3 is TGTGCCAGCAGCCAGAGACAGGGGGTAAGGTACGAG.

Concerning this clone itself: The CDR3 end is not reached by the read, which stops 3 residues before it; the germline J gene fills it in. This chain uses TRBV7-2 with TRBJ2-7; D uncertain. Trimming removed 4 bases at V and 0 bases at J, with 4 bases between. CDR3 length equals 12 residues. Germline CDR1 SGHTA, CDR2 FQGNSA. This CDR3 reads CASSSLSYEQYF. Partial CDR3 DNA: TGTGCCAGCAGCTCCCTCTCCTACGAG. The complete variable domain, with remaining parts taken from reference TRBV7-2 and TRBJ2-7, reads GAGVSQSPSNKVTEKGKDVELRCDPISGHTALYWYRQSLGQGLEFLIYFQGNSAPDKSGLPSDRFSAERTGGSVSTLTIQRTQQEDSAVYLCASSSLSYEQYFGPGTRLTVT.